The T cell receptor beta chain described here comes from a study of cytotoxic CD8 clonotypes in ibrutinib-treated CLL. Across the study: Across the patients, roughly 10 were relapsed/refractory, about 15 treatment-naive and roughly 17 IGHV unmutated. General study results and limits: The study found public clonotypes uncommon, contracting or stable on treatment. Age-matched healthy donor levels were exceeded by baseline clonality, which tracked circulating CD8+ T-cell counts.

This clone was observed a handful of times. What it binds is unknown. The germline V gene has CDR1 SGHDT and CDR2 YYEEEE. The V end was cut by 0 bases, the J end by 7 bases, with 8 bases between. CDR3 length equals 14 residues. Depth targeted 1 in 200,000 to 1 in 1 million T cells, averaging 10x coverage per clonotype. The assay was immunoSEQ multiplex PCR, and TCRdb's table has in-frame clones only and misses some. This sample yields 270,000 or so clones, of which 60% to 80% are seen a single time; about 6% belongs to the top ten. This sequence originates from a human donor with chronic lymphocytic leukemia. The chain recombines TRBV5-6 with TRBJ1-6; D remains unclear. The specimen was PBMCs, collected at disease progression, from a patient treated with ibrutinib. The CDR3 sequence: CASSLVHTNSPLHF. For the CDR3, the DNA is TGTGCCAGCAGCTTGGTACACACGAATTCACCCCTCCACTTT. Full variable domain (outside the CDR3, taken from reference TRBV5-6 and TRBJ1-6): DAGVTQSPTHLIKTRGQQVTLRCSPKSGHDTVSWYQQALGQGPQFIFQYYEEEERQRGNFPDRFSGHQFPNYSSELNVNALLLGDSALYLCASSLVHTNSPLHFGNGTRLTVT.